This is a list of T cell receptor beta chains from one sample in a study of blood T cell repertoires in COVID-19. Sequencing used immunoSEQ multiplex PCR; TCRdb keeps in-frame clones, though not all of them. The table lists a few hundred thousand clones, approximately 85% of them singletons, with less than 2.5% in the top ten. Sequencing input: PBMCs or T cells enriched from blood (not recorded which). Source of these receptors: a young man who had recovered from COVID-19. Both conserved end residues are trimmed from each CDR3.

len	v_gene	j_gene	CDR3aa
14	TRBV6-9	TRBJ2-1	ASTLDNLLIYNEQF
11	TRBV11-2	TRBJ1-1	ASSLGGGAEAF
15	TRBV7-9	TRBJ2-3	ASSYGQARWGTDTQY
11	TRBV7-9	TRBJ2-7	ASSFSVGYEQY
14	TRBV27	TRBJ2-1	ASSSRTGAILNEQF
14	TRBV4-3	TRBJ2-1	ASSQAGTWSVNEQF
11	TRBV12-5	TRBJ2-1	ASGHTTGNEQF
10	TRBV9	TRBJ1-2	ASSPWGVDYT
13	TRBV15	TRBJ1-4	ATSSRQGTNEKLF
11	TRBV3-1/TRBV3-2	TRBJ2-5	ASTTLAAETQY
12	TRBV11-2	TRBJ2-1	ASIGQGQRNEQF
11	TRBV6-1	TRBJ2-7	ASSTTGTYEQY
11	TRBV6-2/TRBV6-3	TRBJ1-1	ASSYSERAEAF
15	TRBV6-2/TRBV6-3	TRBJ1-2	ASSPHGTLQANYGYT